The rows below give T cell receptor beta chains drawn from one sample of a study of shared clonotypes between healthy human individuals. Produced via immunoSEQ multiplex PCR; TCRdb's table is partial and in-frame only. The table shows approximately 2.4 million clones, with roughly 95% occurring only once. Sample: naive CD4+ T cells sorted from blood. These receptors were taken from a man younger than 35 in good health. The CDR3 runs from the conserved cysteine through the conserved F or W. The D gene is left open where the match is weak. A clone size is listed for some rows: how often the clone was seen (once, few, many), or a class if it is expanded.

j_gene: TRBJ2-5; d_gene: TRBD2; v_gene: TRBV7-2; abundance: .; CDR3aa: CASSSSGRPQETQYF; CDR3nt: TGTGCCAGCAGCTCTAGCGGGAGGCCTCAAGAGACCCAGTACTTC
j_gene: TRBJ1-3; d_gene: .; v_gene: TRBV5-3; abundance: .; CDR3aa: CAPPGGIGNTIYF; CDR3nt: TGTGCCCCCCCCGGGGGGATTGGAAACACCATATATTTT
j_gene: TRBJ2-7; d_gene: TRBD2; v_gene: TRBV28; abundance: .; CDR3aa: CATIGAGGQDHYEQYF; CDR3nt: TGTGCCACAATTGGAGCGGGGGGTCAAGACCACTACGAGCAGTACTTC
j_gene: TRBJ2-1; d_gene: .; v_gene: TRBV7-9; abundance: .; CDR3aa: CASTPQGRSHNEQFF; CDR3nt: TGTGCCAGCACCCCCCAAGGGAGAAGCCACAATGAGCAGTTCTTC
j_gene: TRBJ2-1; d_gene: .; v_gene: TRBV6-5; abundance: .; CDR3aa: CASKTNSYNEQFF; CDR3nt: TGTGCCAGCAAGACCAACTCCTACAATGAGCAGTTCTTC
j_gene: TRBJ1-5; d_gene: .; v_gene: TRBV11-2; abundance: .; CDR3aa: CASSLEGNTNQPQHF; CDR3nt: TGTGCCAGCAGCTTAGAGGGGAATACTAATCAGCCCCAGCATTTT
j_gene: TRBJ1-2; d_gene: TRBD1; v_gene: TRBV6-1; abundance: .; CDR3aa: CASSEGTGGYYGYTF; CDR3nt: TGTGCCAGCAGTGAAGGTACAGGGGGCTACTATGGCTACACCTTC
j_gene: TRBJ1-6; d_gene: TRBD1; v_gene: TRBV7-9; abundance: .; CDR3aa: CASSPSGTGVLNSPLHF; CDR3nt: TGTGCCAGCAGCCCCTCGGGGACAGGGGTGCTTAATTCACCCCTCCACTTT
j_gene: TRBJ2-2; d_gene: TRBD2; v_gene: TRBV30; abundance: .; CDR3aa: CAWSPGLAGGTNTGELFF; CDR3nt: TGTGCCTGGAGTCCGGGACTAGCGGGAGGGACGAACACCGGGGAGCTGTTTTTT
j_gene: TRBJ2-2; d_gene: .; v_gene: TRBV27; abundance: once; CDR3aa: CASSFRWNTGELFF; CDR3nt: TGTGCCAGCAGTTTCCGTTGGAACACCGGGGAGCTGTTTTTT
j_gene: TRBJ2-3; d_gene: .; v_gene: TRBV18; abundance: .; CDR3aa: CASSIGLNTDTQYF; CDR3nt: TGTGCCAGCTCAATTGGACTCAACACAGATACGCAGTATTTT
j_gene: TRBJ1-5; d_gene: TRBD1; v_gene: TRBV5-1; abundance: .; CDR3aa: CASSLGQGRPQHF; CDR3nt: TGCGCCAGCAGCCTAGGACAGGGTCGGCCCCAGCATTTT
j_gene: TRBJ1-4; d_gene: TRBD1; v_gene: TRBV5-1; abundance: .; CDR3aa: CASSLGSDRFNEKLFF; CDR3nt: TGCGCCAGCAGCTTAGGATCGGACAGGTTTAATGAAAAACTGTTTTTT
j_gene: TRBJ2-1; d_gene: .; v_gene: TRBV7-2; abundance: .; CDR3aa: CASTFDPGTSNEQFF; CDR3nt: TGTGCCAGCACGTTCGACCCCGGGACTTCCAATGAGCAGTTCTTC
j_gene: TRBJ2-3; d_gene: .; v_gene: TRBV5-1; abundance: .; CDR3aa: CASSSGLPRADTQYF; CDR3nt: TGCGCCAGCAGCTCTGGACTGCCCCGGGCAGATACGCAGTATTTT
j_gene: TRBJ2-5; d_gene: .; v_gene: TRBV10-3; abundance: .; CDR3aa: CAISELATQETQYF; CDR3nt: TGTGCCATCAGTGAGCTGGCGACCCAAGAGACCCAGTACTTC
j_gene: TRBJ2-5; d_gene: .; v_gene: TRBV9; abundance: .; CDR3aa: CASSVDYAGHQETQYF; CDR3nt: TGTGCCAGCAGCGTAGACTATGCGGGCCACCAAGAGACCCAGTACTTC
j_gene: TRBJ2-3; d_gene: .; v_gene: TRBV7-3; abundance: once; CDR3aa: CASSLIGGTDTQYF; CDR3nt: TGTGCCAGCAGCCTAATAGGGGGCACAGATACGCAGTATTTT
j_gene: TRBJ2-5; d_gene: .; v_gene: TRBV5-1; abundance: once; CDR3aa: CASSFSGMDGETQYF; CDR3nt: TGCGCCAGCAGCTTCTCCGGGATGGACGGAGAGACCCAGTACTTC
j_gene: TRBJ1-2; d_gene: TRBD1; v_gene: TRBV11-2; abundance: .; CDR3aa: CASSLDGAGGQGYTF; CDR3nt: TGTGCCAGCAGCTTAGATGGGGCAGGGGGCCAAGGCTACACCTTC
j_gene: TRBJ2-1; d_gene: TRBD2; v_gene: TRBV27; abundance: once; CDR3aa: CATRHPLGRSSYNEQFF; CDR3nt: TGTGCCACTAGGCATCCCCTCGGGAGGAGCTCCTACAATGAGCAGTTCTTC
j_gene: TRBJ2-1; d_gene: .; v_gene: TRBV19; abundance: .; CDR3aa: CASSSGQSVYNEQFF; CDR3nt: TGTGCCAGTAGTTCGGGCCAAAGCGTATACAATGAGCAGTTCTTC
j_gene: TRBJ1-1; d_gene: TRBD1; v_gene: TRBV19; abundance: once; CDR3aa: CASSPQTGPWSEAFF; CDR3nt: TGTGCCAGTAGTCCCCAGACAGGGCCCTGGTCTGAAGCTTTCTTT
j_gene: TRBJ2-1; d_gene: .; v_gene: TRBV11-1; abundance: once; CDR3aa: CASSAITESYNEQFF; CDR3nt: TGTGCCAGCAGCGCTATAACAGAAAGCTACAATGAGCAGTTCTTC
j_gene: TRBJ1-6; d_gene: .; v_gene: TRBV14; abundance: .; CDR3aa: CASSQMGGDVGSPLHF; CDR3nt: TGTGCCAGCAGCCAGATGGGAGGGGACGTTGGTTCACCCCTCCACTTT
j_gene: TRBJ2-1; d_gene: TRBD1; v_gene: TRBV9; abundance: .; CDR3aa: CASSSSGGRGNNEQFF; CDR3nt: TGTGCCAGCAGCTCCTCAGGGGGCAGGGGGAACAATGAGCAGTTCTTC
j_gene: TRBJ1-2; d_gene: .; v_gene: TRBV5-6; abundance: .; CDR3aa: CASTGAVGYGYTF; CDR3nt: TGTGCCAGCACGGGGGCTGTCGGCTATGGCTACACCTTC
j_gene: TRBJ2-7; d_gene: TRBD1; v_gene: TRBV5-1; abundance: few; CDR3aa: CASSGTGGSTEQYF; CDR3nt: TGCGCCAGCAGCGGGACAGGGGGTTCGACAGAGCAGTACTTC
j_gene: TRBJ2-1; d_gene: TRBD2; v_gene: TRBV4-1; abundance: .; CDR3aa: CASSQETSGGLYNEQFF; CDR3nt: TGCGCCAGCAGCCAAGAGACTAGCGGGGGCCTATACAATGAGCAGTTCTTC
j_gene: TRBJ2-7; d_gene: TRBD2; v_gene: TRBV5-1; abundance: .; CDR3aa: CASSSTSVNEQYF; CDR3nt: TGCGCCAGCAGCTCGACTAGCGTCAACGAGCAGTACTTC
j_gene: TRBJ2-7; d_gene: TRBD1; v_gene: TRBV5-5; abundance: .; CDR3aa: CASSPAGTGSYEQYF; CDR3nt: TGTGCCAGCAGCCCCGCCGGGACAGGGAGTTACGAGCAGTACTTC
j_gene: TRBJ2-7; d_gene: TRBD2; v_gene: TRBV7-2; abundance: .; CDR3aa: CASSLVEREGYEQYF; CDR3nt: TGTGCCAGCAGCTTAGTCGAGCGGGAGGGTTACGAGCAGTACTTC
j_gene: TRBJ2-3; d_gene: .; v_gene: TRBV9; abundance: .; CDR3aa: CASSPQPGGAADTQYF; CDR3nt: TGTGCCAGCAGCCCCCAGCCCGGGGGCGCAGCAGATACGCAGTATTTT
j_gene: TRBJ1-2; d_gene: .; v_gene: TRBV18; abundance: .; CDR3aa: CASSPLTGTYGYTF; CDR3nt: TGTGCCAGCTCACCGTTAACAGGGACCTATGGCTACACCTTC
j_gene: TRBJ2-3; d_gene: TRBD2; v_gene: TRBV2; abundance: .; CDR3aa: CASSYLGGASDTQYF; CDR3nt: TGTGCCAGCAGTTATCTCGGGGGGGCATCAGATACGCAGTATTTT
j_gene: TRBJ1-1; d_gene: .; v_gene: TRBV6-6; abundance: .; CDR3aa: CASSTGSGGEAFF; CDR3nt: TGTGCCAGCAGTACAGGGTCGGGGGGTGAAGCTTTCTTT
j_gene: TRBJ1-1; d_gene: .; v_gene: TRBV10-1; abundance: .; CDR3aa: CASSETDNTEAFF; CDR3nt: TGCGCCAGCAGTGAGACGGATAACACTGAAGCTTTCTTT
j_gene: TRBJ1-1; d_gene: .; v_gene: TRBV28; abundance: .; CDR3aa: CASSRQMNTEAFF; CDR3nt: TGTGCCAGCAGCAGACAGATGAACACTGAAGCTTTCTTT
j_gene: TRBJ1-5; d_gene: TRBD1; v_gene: TRBV19; abundance: .; CDR3aa: CASSTGQGQPQHF; CDR3nt: TGTGCCAGTAGTACCGGACAGGGTCAGCCCCAGCATTTT
j_gene: TRBJ2-1; d_gene: TRBD2; v_gene: TRBV5-1; abundance: .; CDR3aa: CASSLGLAGAYNEQFF; CDR3nt: TGCGCCAGCAGCCTGGGGCTAGCGGGGGCCTACAATGAGCAGTTCTTC
j_gene: TRBJ2-7; d_gene: TRBD2; v_gene: TRBV14; abundance: .; CDR3aa: CASSQSRLAGGRSYEQYF; CDR3nt: TGTGCCAGCAGCCAATCTCGACTAGCGGGAGGCCGTAGTTACGAGCAGTACTTC
j_gene: TRBJ1-6; d_gene: .; v_gene: TRBV10-2; abundance: .; CDR3aa: CASSEGSHSPLHF; CDR3nt: TGCGCCAGCAGTGAGGGGTCCCATTCACCCCTCCACTTT